The 18 T cell receptor beta chains below come from one sample, sequenced in a study of CD8 T cells in Susac syndrome. It was with random hexamers that roughly 0.45 to 1 ug RNA was reverse transcribed. One entry per CDR3 protein results from TCRdb running MiXCR on the immunoSEQ multiplex PCR reads. The sample consists of under 200,000 distinct CDR3 sequences, about 95% of them appearing once. Sequencing was carried out using CD8+ T cells from PBMCs. Every receptor here comes from a human donor with multiple sclerosis.

This clonotype occurred once. V usage is TRBV7-8 and J usage is TRBJ2-3; 10 bases are shared with TRBD2. The CDR3 runs 16 residues. The ends lost 5 bases at V and 2 bases at J; junction bases unmatched: 7. Germline lookup yields CDR1 SGHVS and CDR2 FQNEAQ. DNA for the CDR3: TGTGCCAGCAGCATGACTAGCGGGCTACTCACAGATACGCAGTATTTT. Its protein product is CASSMTSGLLTDTQYF.

The chain combines TRBV7-2 with TRBJ2-7, with D perhaps assigned TRBD1 or TRBD2 (5 bases each). V lost 3 bases, J lost 3 bases, and 18 bases lay in between. CDR3 length: 16 amino acids. Germline assignment: CDR1 SGHTA and CDR2 FQGNSA. DNA of the CDR3: TGTGCCAGCAGCTTCTTACCTGTCGGGACGAACTACGAGCAGTACTTC. It translates to CASSFLPVGTNYEQYF. The complete variable domain, with remaining parts taken from reference TRBV7-2 and TRBJ2-7, reads GAGVSQSPSNKVTEKGKDVELRCDPISGHTALYWYRQSLGQGLEFLIYFQGNSAPDKSGLPSDRFSAERTGGSVSTLTIQRTQQEDSAVYLCASSFLPVGTNYEQYFGPGTRLTVT.

The chain carries TRBV15 and TRBJ2-7; no reliable D call. The CDR3 is 12 amino acids. Germline V gene lookup returns CDR1 LNHNV and CDR2 YYDKDF (reference sequence). Trimming removed 0 bases at V and 5 bases at J, with 5 bases between. CDR3 nucleotides: TGTGCCACCAGCAGAGATCCCCACGAGCAGTACTTC. Protein: CATSRDPHEQYF.

The J gene is TRBJ2-7, the V gene TRBV29-1; D perhaps matches TRBD2 (7 bases). The CDR3 spans 15 residues. Germline loops: CDR1 SQVTM, CDR2 ANQGSEA. Deletions cut 7 bases from V and 2 bases from J, with 21 bases between. The DNA for the CDR3 is TGCAGCGCCCAGGGGCCGACTAGCTCCCCCTACGAGCAGTACTTC. Amino acids: CSAQGPTSSPYEQYF.

The chain links TRBV4-1 to TRBJ2-1; 12 bases match TRBD2. The V gene end was trimmed by 2 bases and the J gene end by 13 bases; junction bases not matched to a gene: 9. Germline CDR1 is MGHRA and CDR2 is YSYEKL. The CDR3 is 15 amino acids. CDR3 protein: CASSQPSGRASVQFF. The CDR3 nucleotides read TGCGCCAGCAGCCAACCTAGCGGGAGGGCCAGTGTTCAGTTCTTC.

J is TRBJ2-1 and V is TRBV7-9; TRBD2 matches 11 bases. The V gene's germline CDR1 is SEHNR and CDR2 FQNEAQ (reference sequence). V gave up 5 bases and J gave up 5 bases; unmatched junction bases: 8. CDR3 length: 16 amino acids. CDR3 in amino acids: CASSQVLAGVNNEQFF. In nucleotides, the CDR3 is TGTGCCAGCAGCCAAGTACTAGCGGGAGTAAACAATGAGCAGTTCTTC. Supplemented by reference TRBV7-9 and TRBJ2-1, the full variable domain reads DTGVSQNPRHKITKRGQNVTFRCDPISEHNRLYWYRQTLGQGPEFLTYFQNEAQLEKSRLLSDRFSAERPKGSFSTLEIQRTEQGDSAMYLCASSQVLAGVNNEQFFGPGTRLTVL.

The V and J genes are TRBV3-1 and TRBJ2-1; the D gene could be TRBD1 or TRBD2 (5 bases each). Trimming removed 0 bases at V and 4 bases at J, with 16 bases between. This CDR3 has 17 amino acids. CDR1 is LGHDT, CDR2 YNNKEL, per germline (reference sequence). This CDR3 is CASSQEGPGTAYNEQFF. The CDR3 coding sequence is TGTGCCAGCAGCCAAGAGGGTCCCGGGACGGCATACAATGAGCAGTTCTTC.

This chain uses TRBV11-2 with TRBJ1-1; D uncertain. CDR3 length equals 14 residues. Deletions cut 1 base from V and 2 bases from J, with 8 bases between. Germline assignment: CDR1 SGHAT and CDR2 FQNNGV. CDR3 region: CASSLVPGNTEAFF. Here the CDR3 DNA reads TGTGCCAGCAGCTTAGTCCCGGGTAACACTGAAGCTTTCTTT.

The chain has TRBV29-1 and TRBJ1-2; D call uncertain. Germline CDR1 is SQVTM and CDR2 is ANQGSEA. V shed 7 bases and J shed 8 bases, with 20 bases lying between them. The CDR3 spans 13 residues. CDR3 sequence: CSGSDQTKGGYTF. The DNA for the CDR3 is TGCAGCGGTTCGGATCAAACTAAGGGAGGCTACACCTTC.

The J gene is TRBJ2-4, the V gene TRBV9; the match to TRBD2 covers 13 bases. This CDR3 contains 15 residues. Trimming removed 4 bases from V and 5 bases from J; junction bases left unmatched: 3. Germline V lookup: CDR1 SGDLS, CDR2 YYNGEE. CDR3: CASSLTSGGENIQYF. The CDR3 nucleotides are TGTGCCAGCAGCCTAACTAGCGGGGGGGAAAACATTCAGTACTTC.

This chain uses TRBV6-4 with TRBJ2-1; D unresolved. Germline CDR1 MRHNA, CDR2 SNTAGT. CDR3 length: 14 amino acids. V shed 6 bases and J shed 6 bases, with 15 bases lying between them. CDR3 DNA sequence: TGTGCCAGCAGACAAAACGGACCGAGCAATGAGCAGTTCTTC. Protein: CASRQNGPSNEQFF.

The V and J genes are TRBV4-1 and TRBJ2-3; D gene unclear. In germline, CDR1 is MGHRA, CDR2 YSYEKL. Trimming cost V 0 bases and J 2 bases, with 12 bases left between them. This CDR3 is 16 amino acids long. CDR3 in amino acids: CASSQDSREYTDTQYF. The CDR3 region has the DNA TGCGCCAGCAGCCAAGATTCCCGTGAATACACAGATACGCAGTATTTT.

The rearrangement uses TRBV15 and TRBJ1-5, with 7 bases identical to TRBD1. Germline CDR1 and CDR2: LNHNV and YYDKDF (reference sequence). CDR3 length: 14 residues. With 5 bases clipped from V and 4 bases from J, the junction kept 5 bases outside the gene matches. The CDR3 DNA follows: TGTGCCACCAGCGGGACAGTGCTTAATCAGCCCCAGCATTTT. It is translated as CATSGTVLNQPQHF.

The J gene is TRBJ1-2, the V gene TRBV27; D not resolved. The CDR3 is made up of 12 amino acids. The germline V and J ends were trimmed by 8 bases and 4 bases, with 11 bases remaining between them. Germline V gives CDR1 MNHEY, CDR2 SMNVEV (reference sequence). The CDR3 spells CASLDRRYGYTF. CDR3 in DNA: TGTGCCAGCCTGGACCGGCGCTATGGCTACACCTTC.

This clonotype was observed a single time. The V call is TRBV20-1, the J call TRBJ2-1; 9 bases fit TRBD2. The CDR3 has 15 amino acids. With V trimmed by 5 bases and J by 2 bases, 7 bases remained unmatched. Germline CDR1 reads DFQATT; CDR2 reads SNEGSKA (reference sequence). The CDR3 bases are TGCAGTGCTGAGTTCAGCGGGGGGACCTACAATGAGCAGTTCTTC. It encodes CSAEFSGGTYNEQFF.

The chain has TRBV6-6 and TRBJ2-5, with D tentatively TRBD2 (5 bases). The CDR3 totals 15 residues. Trimming pared 2 bases from V and 5 bases from J, leaving 15 bases between. Germline V gene lookup returns CDR1 MNHNY and CDR2 SVGAGI (reference sequence). The DNA for the CDR3 is TGTGCCAGCAGTTACCGAGGGCTCCCTTGGGAGACCCAGTACTTC. It translates to CASSYRGLPWETQYF.

V usage is TRBV18 and J usage is TRBJ2-7, with D tentatively TRBD2 (6 bases). This CDR3 is built from 14 residues. V was shortened by 3 bases and J by 3 bases, with 12 bases between the two germline ends. CDR1 is KGHSH and CDR2 is LQKENI in the germline V gene. CDR3 sequence reads: CASSPGRGFYEQYF. The CDR3 coding sequence is TGTGCCAGCTCACCTGGGCGGGGATTCTACGAGCAGTACTTC.

This chain links TRBV3-1 with TRBJ2-1; 8 positions match TRBD2. Per germline, CDR1 LGHDT and CDR2 YNNKEL (reference sequence). There are 16 residues in the CDR3. V lost 1 base to trimming and J lost 4 bases; unmatched junction nucleotides: 6. CDR3 nucleotides: TGTGCCAGCAGCCAAGGGCTTAGCGGGGATTACAATGAGCAGTTCTTC. It is translated as CASSQGLSGDYNEQFF.